Listed here is a single T cell receptor (beta chain). What it recognizes is unknown. After isolation, RNA underwent reverse transcription to generate cDNA as the sequencing template. TCRdb's copy holds only in-frame clones and misses some; the assay was immunoSEQ multiplex PCR. Of 150,000 to 190,000 clones in the sample, 45% to 60% were seen once. These data originate in a study of CD8+ T cells in alopecia areata. Researchers took lesional scalp punch biopsies and peripheral blood from people who were alopecia areata patients. PBMC-derived CD4+ and CD8+ T cells were sorted. Broader study findings: Normal skin's resident alphabeta T cells are also sequenced in scalp samples. Clonality in lesional scalp, especially alopecia totalis/universalis, exceeded that of normal scalp.

The sequencing used CD8+ T cells sorted from blood, collected at week 0. The receptor comes from a human donor with alopecia areata.

The CDR3 nucleotides are TGCGCCAGCAGCCAAGAGATGGCTAACTATGGCTACACCTTC. Translated, it gives CASSQEMANYGYTF. The J gene is TRBJ1-2, the V gene TRBV4-3; D not certain. CDR1 and CDR2 (germline): LGHNA, YSLEER. V was pared by 0 bases and J by 0 bases, with 5 bases between. This CDR3 contains 14 residues.